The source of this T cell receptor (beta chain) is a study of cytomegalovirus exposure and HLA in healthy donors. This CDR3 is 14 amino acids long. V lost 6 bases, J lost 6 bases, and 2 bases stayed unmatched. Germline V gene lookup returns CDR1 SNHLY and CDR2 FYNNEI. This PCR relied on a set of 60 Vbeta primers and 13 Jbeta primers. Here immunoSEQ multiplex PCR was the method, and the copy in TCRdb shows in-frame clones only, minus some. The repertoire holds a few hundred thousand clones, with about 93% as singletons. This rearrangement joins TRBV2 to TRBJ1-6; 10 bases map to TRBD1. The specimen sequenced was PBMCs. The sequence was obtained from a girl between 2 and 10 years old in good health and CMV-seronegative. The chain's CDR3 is CASRGQGSNSPLHF. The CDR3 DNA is TGTGCCAGCAGGGGACAGGGGAGTAATTCACCCCTCCACTTT.